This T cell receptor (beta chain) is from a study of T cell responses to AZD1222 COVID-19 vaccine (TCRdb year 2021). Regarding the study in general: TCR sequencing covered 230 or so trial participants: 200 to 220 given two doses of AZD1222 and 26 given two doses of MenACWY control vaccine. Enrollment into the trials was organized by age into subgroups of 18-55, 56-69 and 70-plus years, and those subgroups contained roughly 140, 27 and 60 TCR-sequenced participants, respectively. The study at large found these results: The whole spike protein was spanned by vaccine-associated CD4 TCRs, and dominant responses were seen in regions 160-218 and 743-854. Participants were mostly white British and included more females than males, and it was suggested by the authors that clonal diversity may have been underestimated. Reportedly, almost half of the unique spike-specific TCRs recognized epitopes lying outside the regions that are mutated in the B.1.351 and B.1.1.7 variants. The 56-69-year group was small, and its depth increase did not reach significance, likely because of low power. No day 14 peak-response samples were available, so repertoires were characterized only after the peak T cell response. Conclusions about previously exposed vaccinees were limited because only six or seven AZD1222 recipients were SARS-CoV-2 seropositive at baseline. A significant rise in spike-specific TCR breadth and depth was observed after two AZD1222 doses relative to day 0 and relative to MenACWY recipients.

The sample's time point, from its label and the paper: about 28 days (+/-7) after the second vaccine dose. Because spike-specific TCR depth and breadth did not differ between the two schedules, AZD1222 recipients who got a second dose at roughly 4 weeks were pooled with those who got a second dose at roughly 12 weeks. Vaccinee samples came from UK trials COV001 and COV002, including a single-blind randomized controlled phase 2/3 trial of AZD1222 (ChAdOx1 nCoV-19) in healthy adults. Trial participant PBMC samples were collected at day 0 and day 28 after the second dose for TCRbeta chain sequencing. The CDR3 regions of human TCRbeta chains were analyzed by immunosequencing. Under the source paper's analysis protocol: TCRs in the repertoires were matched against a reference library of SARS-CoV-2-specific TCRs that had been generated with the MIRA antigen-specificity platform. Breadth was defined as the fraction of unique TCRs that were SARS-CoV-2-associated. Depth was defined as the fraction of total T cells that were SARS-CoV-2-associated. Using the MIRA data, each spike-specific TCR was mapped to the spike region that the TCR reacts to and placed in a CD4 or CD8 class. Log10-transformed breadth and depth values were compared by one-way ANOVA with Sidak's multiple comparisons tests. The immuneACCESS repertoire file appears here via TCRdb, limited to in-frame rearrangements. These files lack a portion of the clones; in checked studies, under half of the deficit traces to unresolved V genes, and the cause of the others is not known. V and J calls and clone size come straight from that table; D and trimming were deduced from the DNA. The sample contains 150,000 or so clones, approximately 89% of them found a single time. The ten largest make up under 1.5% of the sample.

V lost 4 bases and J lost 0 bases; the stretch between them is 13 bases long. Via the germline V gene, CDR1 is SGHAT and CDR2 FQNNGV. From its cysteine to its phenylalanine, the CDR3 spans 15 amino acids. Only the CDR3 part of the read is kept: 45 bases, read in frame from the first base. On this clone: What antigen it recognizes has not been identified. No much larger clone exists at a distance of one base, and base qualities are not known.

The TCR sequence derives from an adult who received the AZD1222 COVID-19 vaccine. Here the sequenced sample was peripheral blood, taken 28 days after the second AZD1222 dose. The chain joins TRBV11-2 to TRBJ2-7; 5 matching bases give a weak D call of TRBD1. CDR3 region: CASSSAADSSYEQYF. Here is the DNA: TGTGCCAGCAGCTCCGCAGCAGACAGCTCCTACGAGCAGTACTTC.